Listed here are 3 T cell receptor beta chains from one sample, sequenced in a study of cytomegalovirus exposure and HLA in healthy donors. Profiled with immunoSEQ multiplex PCR; TCRdb holds only in-frame clones, not every one. The sample contains 100,000 or so clones, approximately 90% of which appear only once. What was sequenced was PBMCs. These receptor sequences come from a woman between 25 and 40 years old in good health and CMV-seronegative.

The chain links TRBV18 to TRBJ1-5, with 7 bases lining up with TRBD1. The germline V gene has CDR1 KGHSH and CDR2 LQKENI. J gave up 0 bases and V 6 bases, and 5 bases lay outside the gene matches. The CDR3 has 15 amino acids. The CDR3 sequence is CASSPGTASNQPQHF. In nucleotides, the CDR3 is TGTGCCAGCTCCCCCGGGACAGCTAGCAATCAGCCCCAGCATTTT.

The chain joins TRBV7-2 to TRBJ2-7; D is perhaps TRBD1 (6 bases). The germline V and J ends were trimmed by 3 bases and 3 bases, with 18 bases remaining between them. The CDR3 extends over 16 amino acids. In germline, CDR1 is SGHTA, CDR2 FQGNSA. As DNA, the CDR3 is TGTGCCAGCAGCTTGGACGCCGCCGGGACAAGCTACGAGCAGTACTTC. Protein: CASSLDAAGTSYEQYF.

This sequence joins TRBV6-6 and TRBJ1-1; TRBD1 aligns across 7 bases. The trim removed 4 bases at V and 6 bases at J, leaving 8 bases unmatched. Germline CDR1 and CDR2: MNHNY and SVGAGI (reference sequence). The CDR3 has 14 residues. This chain's CDR3 is CASSSTIGQAEAFF. The CDR3, as DNA: TGTGCCAGCAGTTCGACCATAGGACAGGCTGAAGCTTTCTTT.